This paragraph covers one T cell receptor beta chain sequence. Its antigen is as yet unknown. The read halts 3 residues ahead of the CDR3 end, with the missing end drawn from the germline J gene. This CDR3 comprises 14 residues. Trimming cost V 5 bases and J 9 bases, with 14 bases left between them. Germline CDR1 is LNHDA and CDR2 is SQIVND (reference sequence). This sample stems from a study of Tregs in tolerant kidney transplant recipients. Study-level findings and limits: The most relevant donor-specific Treg TCRbeta repertoire apparently came from expansion with activated donor B cells.

The assay was immunoSEQ multiplex PCR, and TCRdb's table has in-frame clones only and misses some. The sample totals about 48,000 clones. Unstimulated Tregs (CD4+CD25+CD127-) and CD4+CD25- non-Tregs were sorted from PBMCs. This chain uses TRBV19 with TRBJ1-6; weak D call: TRBD1 (5 bases). This receptor was identified in a human donor who received a combined kidney and bone marrow transplant. This specimen consisted of CD4+ T cells from blood, obtained before the transplant. The sequenced CDR3 bases are TGTGCCAGTAGTGTGGGAGAGGGGAGTTCACCC. It is translated as CASSVGEGSSP. The CDR3 in full is CASSVGEGSSPLHF.